The present T cell receptor beta chain was sequenced within a study of spatial heterogeneity in lung cancer. Study-level information: Those follow-up PBMC samples that were available underwent sequencing, at a median interval of around 23 months following resection. Among detected sequences, beta-chain ones consistently exceeded alpha-chain ones in number. Study results and caveats: Expanded tumor TCRs that were ubiquitous appeared in blood more at resection than follow-up.

TCRdb re-analysed the 5' RACE reads in MiXCR, keeping a single row per CDR3 protein. The table includes around 110,000 distinct CDR3 sequences, more than 9% detected once. This clonotype was seen many times. Its antigen is as yet unknown. Stated time point: blood at routine non-recurrence follow-up after resection. Whole RNA came from tumor, nontumor lung or frozen PBMC and was sequenced without being sorted. The material sequenced was PBMCs, taken at follow-up. This clonotype originated in a male donor with early-stage non-small cell lung cancer.

The CDR3 bases are TGTGCCGCTAAACAGGGGGGAGACATTATAAACTATGGCTACACCTTC. Encoded protein: CAAKQGGDIINYGYTF. The gene calls are TRBV10-3 and TRBJ1-2, with TRBD1 identical over 8 bases. Germline trimming cut 11 bases from V and 2 bases from J; bases unmatched to any gene: 16. CDR3 length: 16 amino acids. CDR1 is ENHRY, CDR2 SYGVKD, per germline.